At least ten counts were recorded for the clone carrying this T cell receptor (beta chain). Its antigen is currently unknown. Germline V gene lookup returns CDR1 SQVTM and CDR2 ANQGSEA. Trimming cost V 2 bases and J 6 bases, with 7 bases left between them. This CDR3 comprises 11 residues. These data are taken from a study of CD8 T cells in ankylosing spondylitis. Study observations and caveats: Reportedly, disease-linked clones are significantly enriched in ankylosing spondylitis patients' matched synovial fluid. With a CD8+ phenotype, disease-linked clones were relatively rare in peripheral blood. Ankylosing spondylitis blood appeared to carry a characteristic TCR beta motif of seven to nine highly homologous variants.

TCRdb re-called the 5' RACE reads through MiXCR, storing one row per CDR3 protein. There are 700,000 to 850,000 distinct CDR3 sequences in the sample; approximately 12% occur only once, and just over 0.5% lies in the top ten. The sample consisted of blood, either unsorted or a sorted T cell fraction (not recorded which). This TCR came from a male donor with ankylosing spondylitis. The genes are TRBV29-1 and TRBJ1-1; no firm D call. Written as DNA, the CDR3 is TGCAGCGTTGAATCGGTTCCTGAAGCTTTCTTT. Residues: CSVESVPEAFF.